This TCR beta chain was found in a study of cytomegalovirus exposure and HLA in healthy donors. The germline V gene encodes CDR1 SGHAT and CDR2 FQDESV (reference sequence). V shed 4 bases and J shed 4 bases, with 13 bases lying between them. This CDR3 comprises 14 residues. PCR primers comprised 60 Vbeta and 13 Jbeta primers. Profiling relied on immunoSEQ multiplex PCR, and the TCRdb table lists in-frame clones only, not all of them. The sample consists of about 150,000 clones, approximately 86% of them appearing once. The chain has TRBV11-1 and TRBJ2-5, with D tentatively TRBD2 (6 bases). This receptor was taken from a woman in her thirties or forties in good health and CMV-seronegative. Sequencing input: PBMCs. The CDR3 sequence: CASSSGTRRETQYF. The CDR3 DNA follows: TGTGCCAGCAGCTCCGGGACTCGGAGAGAGACCCAGTACTTC.